This TCR beta chain is from a study of blood T cell repertoires in COVID-19. Study at large: The United States, Italy and Spain provided the acute and convalescent COVID-19 samples. In each case, the material was cDNA or gDNA derived from T cells, B-cell-depleted T cells, or PBMCs.

In the authors' methods: Reference gene primer amplification yielded estimated nucleated cell counts. The repertoire was sequenced with immunoSEQ multiplex PCR; TCRdb's copy has only in-frame clones and lacks some. The D gene and trimming were derived from the DNA, and the V and J assignments and clone size from that table. The sample has 200,000 to 300,000 clones; roughly four fifths are singletons. The length of the CDR3 is 13 residues. V lost 4 bases and J lost 5, with 9 bases in between. Germline CDR1 is MGHRA and CDR2 is YSYEKL. Sequencing was done on a sample of peripheral blood. The sequence derives from a woman aged 70-85 years with acute or convalescent COVID-19. This chain links TRBV4-1 with TRBJ1-5; possibly TRBD1 for D (5 bases). CDR3 sequence reads: CASSRGSYQPQHF. The DNA for the CDR3 is TGCGCCAGCAGCCGGGGCAGCTATCAGCCCCAGCATTTT.